A single sample gave rise to the 24 T cell receptor beta chains below, sequenced in a study of blood T cell repertoires in COVID-19. Libraries were prepared by immunoSEQ multiplex PCR; TCRdb keeps only in-frame clonotypes and omits some of them. In the table there are tens of thousands of clones, approximately 92% of which are singletons. Sequences were obtained from peripheral blood. The source is a human donor in a cohort sampled during active COVID-19.

The chain is built from TRBV5-1 and TRBJ1-2, with 8 nucleotides matching TRBD1. The CDR3 totals 18 residues. CDR1 and CDR2 from the germline V gene are SGHRS and YFSETQ. Losses at the gene ends were 0 bases for V and 4 bases for J; bases not matched to a gene: 14. This chain's CDR3 is CASSLEPGQGIGSYGYTF. The CDR3 coding sequence is TGCGCCAGCAGCTTGGAACCCGGACAGGGAATTGGTTCCTATGGCTACACCTTC.

J is TRBJ2-2 and V is TRBV19, with unresolved D. V was trimmed by 9 bases and J by 4 bases, leaving 21 bases between them. This CDR3 is 16 amino acids long. CDR1 and CDR2 (germline): LNHDA, SQIVND (reference sequence). This chain's CDR3 is CASRWRPSGTTGELFF. The CDR3 DNA reads TGTGCCAGCCGATGGCGACCCTCAGGCACCACCGGGGAGCTGTTTTTT. Looking up the rest from reference TRBV19 and TRBJ2-2 gives the full variable domain: DGGITQSPKYLFRKEGQNVTLSCEQNLNHDAMYWYRQDPGQGLRLIYYSQIVNDFQKGDIAEGYSVSREKKESFPLTVTSAQKNPTAFYLCASRWRPSGTTGELFFGEGSRLTVL.

The V gene is TRBV7-9, the J gene TRBJ1-2, with D unresolved. The germline V gene encodes CDR1 SEHNR and CDR2 FQNEAQ (reference sequence). The CDR3 covers 13 residues. The V end lost 5 bases, the J end lost 3 bases, and 10 bases lay between the germline ends. CDR3 sequence reads: CASSHNNDYGYTF. DNA of the CDR3: TGTGCCAGCAGCCATAACAATGACTATGGCTACACCTTC.

The CDR3 nucleotides are TGTGCCAGCAGCTTACTGAGACACGATGAGCAGTTCTTC. Amino acids: CASSLLRHDEQFF. The rearrangement joins TRBV7-2 to TRBJ2-1, with D unresolved. Germline lookup yields CDR1 SGHTA and CDR2 FQGNSA. The CDR3 has 13 residues. V lost 2 bases and J 8 bases, leaving 10 bases between the germline ends.

This chain joins TRBV11-2 and TRBJ1-1; D not resolved. Trimming removed 0 bases at V and 1 base at J, with 6 bases between. The CDR3 consists of 14 residues. Germline CDR1 and CDR2: SGHAT and FQNNGV. The CDR3 spells CASSLDLGNTEAFF. CDR3 DNA: TGTGCCAGCAGCTTAGATCTCGGGAACACTGAAGCTTTCTTT.

The J gene is TRBJ1-6, the V gene TRBV27, with TRBD1 matching 7 bases. Losses at the gene ends were 5 bases for V and 10 bases for J; bases not matched to a gene: 5. Per germline, CDR1 MNHEY and CDR2 SMNVEV (reference sequence). The CDR3 extends over 13 amino acids. In nucleotides, the CDR3 is TGTGCCAGCAGTCTCTCGGACAGGTCACCCCTCCACTTT. This encodes CASSLSDRSPLHF.

V and J are TRBV5-1 and TRBJ2-6, with D possibly being TRBD2 (5 bases). The V gene's germline CDR1 is SGHRS and CDR2 YFSETQ. The CDR3 covers 14 residues. V shed 4 bases and J shed 1 base, with 6 bases lying between them. CDR3: CASSTGSGANVLTF. In nucleotides, the CDR3 is TGCGCCAGCAGCACGGGATCTGGGGCCAACGTCCTGACTTTC.

This clone appeared a single time. The chain employs TRBV7-2 and TRBJ1-6; D possibly corresponds to TRBD1 (6 bases). This CDR3 is 16 amino acids long. V was clipped by 0 bases and J by 7 bases, with 13 bases between them. The germline V gene has CDR1 SGHTA and CDR2 FQGNSA. The CDR3 protein is CASSLATTGYNSPLHF. CDR3 DNA sequence: TGTGCCAGCAGCTTAGCGACAACAGGGTACAATTCACCCCTCCACTTT.

This sequence joins TRBV7-2 and TRBJ2-7, with 8 positions matching TRBD1. Losses at the gene ends were 0 bases for V and 2 bases for J; bases not matched to a gene: 9. The CDR3 length is 17 residues. In germline, CDR1 is SGHTA, CDR2 FQGNSA. The CDR3 loop is CASSLAPGQGRTYEQYF. The DNA for the CDR3 is TGTGCCAGCAGCTTAGCGCCCGGACAGGGACGGACCTACGAGCAGTACTTC.

This clone was seen more than once but under ten times. In DNA, the CDR3 is TGTGCCAGCAGTGACGCGGGAGGGCCCTCCCCTGAGCAGTTCTTC. Translation: CASSDAGGPSPEQFF. This sequence joins TRBV6-4 and TRBJ2-1; the match to TRBD2 covers 9 bases. The CDR3 is 15 residues long. The V gene's germline CDR1 is MRHNA and CDR2 SNTAGT. V lost 2 bases to trimming and J lost 9 bases; unmatched junction nucleotides: 8.

This chain joins TRBV27 and TRBJ2-5; TRBD1 matches 8 bases. J gave up 2 bases and V 7 bases, and 12 bases lay outside the gene matches. Germline lookup yields CDR1 MNHEY and CDR2 SMNVEV (reference sequence). This CDR3 contains 16 residues. In DNA form, the CDR3 reads TGTGCCAGCACCTCAAGGTGGACAGGGCATCAAGAGACCCAGTACTTC. Amino acids: CASTSRWTGHQETQYF.

The rearrangement links TRBV6-5 to TRBJ1-2, with TRBD1 matching 8 bases. The CDR3 is 14 residues long. Trimming cost V 8 bases and J 4 bases; bases outside gene matches: 9. Germline-derived CDR1 and CDR2 are MNHEY and SVGAGI. The CDR3 sequence: CASERGQVFYGYTF. In nucleotides, the CDR3 is TGTGCCAGCGAACGGGGACAGGTCTTCTATGGCTACACCTTC.

This sequence joins TRBV10-3 and TRBJ2-2; D not certain. This CDR3 has 13 residues. The germline V gene encodes CDR1 ENHRY and CDR2 SYGVKD. Trimming left V 7 bases short and J 7 bases short, with 13 bases between. The chain's CDR3 is CAIKFAAGGELFF. Written as DNA, the CDR3 is TGTGCCATCAAGTTTGCGGCCGGCGGGGAGCTGTTTTTT.

On this clone: Other DNA sequences in this specimen translate into the identical CDR3. The chain has TRBV6-2 or TRBV6-3 and TRBJ2-7; 7 positions agree with TRBD1. With 4 bases clipped from V and 3 bases from J, the junction kept 15 bases outside the gene matches. This CDR3 spans 17 amino acids. Looked up from germline, CDR1 is MNHEY and CDR2 is SVGEGT. The CDR3 DNA reads TGTGCCAGCAGTTCCACCGGCCGACAGGGATATTACTACGAGCAGTACTTC. Translated, it gives CASSSTGRQGYYYEQYF.

The chain recombines TRBV19 with TRBJ1-5; 9 bases line up with TRBD1. The germline V gene has CDR1 LNHDA and CDR2 SQIVND (reference sequence). This CDR3 has 16 residues. After removal of 4 bases from V and 1 base from J, the junction contained 5 bases not matched to a gene. This CDR3 is CASSNRDRESNQPQHF. DNA for the CDR3: TGTGCCAGTAGTAACCGGGACAGGGAAAGCAATCAGCCCCAGCATTTT.

The chain joins TRBV5-1 to TRBJ2-6; possible D gene TRBD1, 7 bases. The CDR3 is made up of 16 amino acids. CDR1 and CDR2 (germline): SGHRS, YFSETQ. Trimming took 4 bases from V and 0 from J, leaving 11 bases between them. CDR3 amino acids: CASSAGQPSGANVLTF. The CDR3 nucleotides read TGCGCCAGCAGCGCGGGACAGCCCTCTGGGGCCAACGTCCTGACTTTC.

The chain employs TRBV28 and TRBJ2-5; TRBD2 matches at 11 bases. Germline CDR1 is MDHEN and CDR2 is SYDVKM. V shed 6 bases and J 3 bases; nucleotides not matched to a gene: 9. The CDR3 consists of 16 residues. Here the CDR3 DNA reads TGTGCCAGCAGAAGAGGTCTAGCGGGAGGCGAAGAGACCCAGTACTTC. Translated: CASRRGLAGGEETQYF.

The chain combines TRBV4-1 with TRBJ2-5; TRBD1 is a possible D gene (5 bases). In germline, CDR1 is MGHRA, CDR2 YSYEKL. The V and J ends lost 1 base and 1 base respectively, with 10 bases between them. CDR3 length equals 15 residues. CDR3 sequence reads: CASSQGTYSQETQYF. The DNA of the CDR3 is TGCGCCAGCAGCCAAGGGACATACAGCCAAGAGACCCAGTACTTC.

V is TRBV6-5 and J is TRBJ1-6, with TRBD1 identical over 7 bases. CDR3 length: 14 residues. V trimming: 11 bases; J trimming: 6 bases; junction bases outside the gene matches: 10. Germline CDR1 and CDR2: MNHEY and SVGAGI. The CDR3 region is CAGLRGLGNSPLHF. In DNA, the CDR3 is TGTGCCGGCCTAAGGGGGCTTGGTAATTCACCCCTCCACTTT.

As regards this clone: Its ends do not fully match the called genes, so a read error is possible. The chain is built from TRBV7-9 and TRBJ2-5; D remains unclear. The CDR3 length is 14 residues. The germline V gene has CDR1 SEHNR and CDR2 FQNEAQ (reference sequence). The CDR3 bases are TGCGCACAGCTTTTGGGCCCCCCGGTTGAGACCCAGTACTTC. Translating gives CAQLLGPPVETQYF.

This clone came up a few times. The chain links TRBV6-5 to TRBJ1-5; 9 bases line up with TRBD1. J lost 1 base, V lost 6 bases, and 1 base had no gene match. CDR1 and CDR2 (germline): MNHEY, SVGAGI. The CDR3 contains 14 residues. CDR3 protein: CASRGTGSNQPQHF. The CDR3 nucleotides read TGTGCCAGCAGGGGGACAGGGAGCAATCAGCCCCAGCATTTT.

The chain combines TRBV6-1 with TRBJ1-2; tentatively, D is TRBD1 (6 bases). The CDR3 length is 14 residues. Germline CDR1 and CDR2: MNHNS and SASEGT. V was shortened by 2 bases and J by 6 bases, with 13 bases between the two germline ends. Here the CDR3 reads CASSEMGAWDGYTF. The CDR3, as DNA: TGTGCCAGCAGTGAAATGGGGGCTTGGGATGGCTACACCTTC.

The V and J genes are TRBV3-1 (or the pseudogene TRBV3-2) and TRBJ1-2; no firm D call. V dropped 1 base and J dropped 8 bases, with 11 bases sitting between them. CDR1 LGHDT and CDR2 YNNKEL come from the germline V gene (reference sequence). The CDR3 runs to 13 residues. CDR3 coding DNA: TGTGCCAGCAGCCAAGCTGGGGAGATCGGCTACACCTTC. Translating it yields CASSQAGEIGYTF.

The chain uses TRBV3-1 (or the pseudogene TRBV3-2) and TRBJ1-3; D gene uncertain. CDR1 is LGHDT and CDR2 is YNNKEL in the germline V gene (reference sequence). Trimming cost V 1 base and J 5 bases, with 3 bases left between them. The CDR3 sequence is 12 residues long. For the CDR3, the DNA is TGTGCCAGCAGCCAAGTAAGAAACACCATATATTTT. Encoded protein: CASSQVRNTIYF.